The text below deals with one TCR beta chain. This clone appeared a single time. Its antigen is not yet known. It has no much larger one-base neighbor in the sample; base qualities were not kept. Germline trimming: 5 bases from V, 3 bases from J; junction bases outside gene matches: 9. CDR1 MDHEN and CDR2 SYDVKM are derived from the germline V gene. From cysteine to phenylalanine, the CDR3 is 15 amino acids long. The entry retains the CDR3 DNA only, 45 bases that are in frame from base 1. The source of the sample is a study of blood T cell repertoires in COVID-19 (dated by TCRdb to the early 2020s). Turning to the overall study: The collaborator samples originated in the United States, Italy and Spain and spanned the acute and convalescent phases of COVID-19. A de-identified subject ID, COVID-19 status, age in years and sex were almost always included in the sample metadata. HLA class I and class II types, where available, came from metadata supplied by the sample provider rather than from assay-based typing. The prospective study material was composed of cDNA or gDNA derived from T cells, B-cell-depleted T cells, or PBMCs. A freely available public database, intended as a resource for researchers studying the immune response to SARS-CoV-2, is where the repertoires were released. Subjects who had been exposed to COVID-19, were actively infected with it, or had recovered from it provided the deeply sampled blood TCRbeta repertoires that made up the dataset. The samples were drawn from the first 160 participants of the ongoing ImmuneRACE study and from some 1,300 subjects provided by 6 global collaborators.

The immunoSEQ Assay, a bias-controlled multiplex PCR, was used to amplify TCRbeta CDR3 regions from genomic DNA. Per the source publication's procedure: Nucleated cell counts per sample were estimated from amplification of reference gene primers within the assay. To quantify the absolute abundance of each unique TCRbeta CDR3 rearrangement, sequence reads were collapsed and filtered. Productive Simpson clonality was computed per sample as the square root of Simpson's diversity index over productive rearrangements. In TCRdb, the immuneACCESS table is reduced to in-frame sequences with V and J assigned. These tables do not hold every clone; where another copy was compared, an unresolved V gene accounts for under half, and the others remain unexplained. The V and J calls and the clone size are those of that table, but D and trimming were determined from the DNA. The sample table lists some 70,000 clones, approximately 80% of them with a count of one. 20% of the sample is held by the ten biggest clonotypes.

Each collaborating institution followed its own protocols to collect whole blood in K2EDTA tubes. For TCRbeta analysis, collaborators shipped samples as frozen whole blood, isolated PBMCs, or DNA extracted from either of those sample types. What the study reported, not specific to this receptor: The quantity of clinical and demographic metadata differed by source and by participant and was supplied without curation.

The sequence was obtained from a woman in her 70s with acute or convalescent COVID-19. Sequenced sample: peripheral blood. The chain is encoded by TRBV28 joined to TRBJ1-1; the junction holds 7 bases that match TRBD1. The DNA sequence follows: TGTGCCAGCAGTCCCAGGACAGGAATGGACACTGAAGCTTTCTTT. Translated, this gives CASSPRTGMDTEAFF.